A selection of T cell receptor beta chains follows, all from one sample in a study of blood T cell repertoires in COVID-19. Clones were read by immunoSEQ multiplex PCR, and TCRdb kept only the in-frame ones, dropping some. The sample has about 300,000 clones, roughly 88% seen once. Sequenced: peripheral blood. The receptors stem from a man between 18 and 35 years old with active or convalescent COVID-19. CDR3s include the opening cysteine and the closing phenylalanine or tryptophan. Each record gives: V gene, CDR3 protein.

TRBV27,CASSDTGRGYTF
TRBV11-2,CASSSSPDSYGYTF
TRBV9,CASSVIGRSLDEQFF
TRBV7-2,CASSPGRAPETQYF
TRBV9,CASSPGQGLSTDTQYF
TRBV4-1,CASSQGRGRGAYNEQFF
TRBV6-5,CASSPTGHYGYTF
TRBV5-3,CARTHQGVQPQHF
TRBV10-3,CAISVWTGAFNEQFF
TRBV3-1/TRBV3-2,CASSRGRSNYNSPLHF
TRBV7-8,CASTLAGTDTQYF
TRBV7-9,CASSSWDRGHGYTF
TRBV6-1,CASSEGDRIPSPLHF
TRBV3-1/TRBV3-2,CASSQEAPYEQYF
TRBV5-6,CASSYGTGQETQYF
TRBV5-4,CASSPSGGRSYEQYF
TRBV7-6,CASSFSGGGETQYF
TRBV19,CATRGGATNEKLFF
TRBV4-2,CASSQLTGYAGELFF
TRBV2,CASSGRGVAEHLAKNIQYF
TRBV13,CASSLPGSSDEQFF
TRBV7-3,CASSQAGGLADTQYF
TRBV20-1,CSASNQGAEQYF
TRBV5-6,CASSSGLAGGVYTDTQYF
TRBV5-4,CASSPGLAGGPETQYF
TRBV4-1,CASSPTGEGYTF
TRBV10-1,CASSESGEPQHF
TRBV7-9,CASSVSLDNNEKLFF
TRBV19,CASNQGEAGNTIYF
TRBV6-4,CASSDGTGTDTQYF
TRBV11-1,CASSTTGGIYEQYF
TRBV9,CASSVGGNTGELFF
TRBV29-1,CSVGPRDRVYSNYGYTF
TRBV2,CATQGTEAFF
TRBV7-9,CASSLAGSNQPQHF
TRBV7-3,CASSYSGNTEAFF
TRBV7-3,CASSLSGGKQYF
TRBV11-2,CASSLKDRGGSRANVLTF
TRBV4-3,CASSQDLETPYSNQPQHF
TRBV9,CASSVEVGLGGNSPLHF
TRBV18,CASSPSRTGRNTIYF
TRBV18,CASSPLTRDADSNQPQHF
TRBV5-4,CATLGQANGIETQYF
TRBV7-2,CASSSAYSGLTDTQYF
TRBV5-1,CASSFSRAGALEGYTF
TRBV3-1/TRBV3-2,CASSQDFYSGGNTGELFF